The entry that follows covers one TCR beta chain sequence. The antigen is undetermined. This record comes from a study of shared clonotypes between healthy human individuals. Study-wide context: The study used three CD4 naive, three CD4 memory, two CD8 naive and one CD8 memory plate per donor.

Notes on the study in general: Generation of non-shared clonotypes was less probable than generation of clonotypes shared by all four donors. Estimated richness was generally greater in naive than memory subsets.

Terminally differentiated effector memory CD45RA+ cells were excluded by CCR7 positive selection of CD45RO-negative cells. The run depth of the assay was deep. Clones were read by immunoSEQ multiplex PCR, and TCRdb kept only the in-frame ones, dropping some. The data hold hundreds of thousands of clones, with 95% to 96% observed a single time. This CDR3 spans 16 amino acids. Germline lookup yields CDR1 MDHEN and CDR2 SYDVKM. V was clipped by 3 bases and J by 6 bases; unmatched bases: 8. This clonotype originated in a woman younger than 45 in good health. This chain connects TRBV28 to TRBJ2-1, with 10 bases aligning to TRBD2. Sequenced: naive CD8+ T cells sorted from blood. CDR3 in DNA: TGTGCCAGCAGTTTTCTATCTAGCGGGAGTTTCAATGAGCAGTTCTTC. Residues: CASSFLSSGSFNEQFF.